The next 20 T cell receptor beta chains were all read from a single sample in a study of blood T cell repertoires in COVID-19. Method: immunoSEQ multiplex PCR; TCRdb's copy keeps in-frame clones and lacks some. The sample shows just over 150,000 clones, over 80% of them seen only once. Sequencing was done on a sample of peripheral blood. Source of these receptors: a man aged 30 to 45 with COVID-19, enrolled during active disease.

The chain carries TRBV18 and TRBJ2-7; 8 bases fit TRBD1. Per germline, CDR1 KGHSH and CDR2 LQKENI. The trim removed 6 bases at V and 1 base at J, leaving 17 bases unmatched. This CDR3 has 18 residues. CDR3 amino acids: CASSPFFVGQALSYEQYF. Here the CDR3 DNA reads TGTGCCAGCTCGCCTTTCTTTGTGGGACAGGCCCTTTCCTACGAGCAGTACTTC. The full variable domain, its missing parts supplied by reference TRBV18 and TRBJ2-7, is NAGVMQNPRHLVRRRGQEARLRCSPMKGHSHVYWYRQLPEEGLKFMVYLQKENIIDESGMPKERFSAEFPKEGPSILRIQQVVRGDSAAYFCASSPFFVGQALSYEQYFGPGTRLTVT.

The chain carries TRBV15 and TRBJ1-2; maybe TRBD1 (5 bases). CDR1 and CDR2 (germline): LNHNV, YYDKDF (reference sequence). The CDR3 contains 14 residues. Trimming took 6 bases from V and 0 from J, leaving 11 bases between them. This chain's CDR3 is CATSKGATNYGYTF. CDR3 coding DNA: TGTGCCACCAGTAAAGGGGCAACTAACTATGGCTACACCTTC.

The chain recombines TRBV4-3 with TRBJ2-7; tentative D call: TRBD2 (5 bases). The V gene's germline CDR1 is LGHNA and CDR2 YSLEER. The CDR3 spans 16 residues. Trimming removed 0 bases from V and 1 base from J, with 13 bases in between. CDR3 protein: CASSQDFGAGSYEQYF. The CDR3 nucleotides read TGCGCCAGCAGCCAAGATTTTGGCGCGGGTTCCTACGAGCAGTACTTC.

J is TRBJ2-7 and V is TRBV4-2, with 7 bases matching TRBD1. Germline-derived CDR1 and CDR2 are LGHNA and YNFKEQ. This CDR3 is built from 16 residues. V was pared by 1 base and J by 4 bases, with 10 bases of the junction left unmatched. The CDR3 protein is CASSQAIGQVGYEQYF. CDR3 DNA sequence: TGTGCCAGCAGCCAAGCTATAGGACAGGTGGGGTACGAGCAGTACTTC.

The V and J genes are TRBV14 and TRBJ2-7; 11 bases are a match to TRBD2. This CDR3 comprises 15 residues. Germline CDR1 and CDR2: SGHDN and FVKESK. The V gene end was trimmed by 4 bases and the J gene end by 5 bases; junction bases not matched to a gene: 7. CDR3 bases: TGTGCCAGCAGCCCCCTAGCGGGAGGAGGTGACGAGCAGTACTTC. It specifies CASSPLAGGGDEQYF.

V gene TRBV6-5 combines with J gene TRBJ1-6; D is unresolved. Germline V gene lookup returns CDR1 MNHEY and CDR2 SVGAGI. Trimming took off 4 bases at V and 16 bases at J, with 14 bases between the two ends. CDR3 size: 12 residues. Here the CDR3 DNA reads TGTGCCAGCAGTTCTTTAGATCAGGTGCTCCACTTT. Residues: CASSSLDQVLHF.

The chain recombines TRBV6-2 or TRBV6-3 with TRBJ2-7; possibly TRBD2 for D (6 bases). From germline, CDR1 is MNHEY and CDR2 SVGEGT. CDR3 length: 14 amino acids. V shed 5 bases and J shed 4 bases, with 15 bases lying between them. CDR3 sequence reads: CASSVPGSEYEQYF. The CDR3 DNA reads TGTGCCAGCAGTGTTCCCGGGAGCGAGTACGAGCAGTACTTC.

This clone was observed many times. The chain carries TRBV6-1 and TRBJ2-4, with D maybe TRBD2 (5 bases). The germline CDR1 and CDR2 sequences are MNHNS and SASEGT. Trimming stripped 3 bases from V and 5 bases from J, with 8 bases between. The CDR3 extends over 13 amino acids. The DNA for the CDR3 is TGTGCCAGCAGTGACAGGACTGAAAACATTCAGTACTTC. Encoded protein: CASSDRTENIQYF.

This chain joins TRBV4-2 and TRBJ2-2; D is unclear. There are 15 residues in the CDR3. The V gene's germline CDR1 is LGHNA and CDR2 YNFKEQ. V was pared by 0 bases and J by 3 bases, with 8 bases between. The CDR3 coding sequence is TGTGCCAGCAGCCAAGATAACAGTGACACCGGGGAGCTGTTTTTT. This gives the protein CASSQDNSDTGELFF.

V gene TRBV11-2 combines with J gene TRBJ2-7, with 9 bases lining up with TRBD2. This CDR3 is 12 amino acids long. Germline V gives CDR1 SGHAT, CDR2 FQNNGV. With 6 bases clipped from V and 12 bases from J, the junction kept 9 bases outside the gene matches. CDR3 nucleotides: TGTGCCAGCAGTCTAGTGCGGGAGGGTGGGTACTTC. Translated: CASSLVREGGYF.

The chain joins TRBV27 to TRBJ1-5; D is ambiguous. The germline CDR1 and CDR2 sequences are MNHEY and SMNVEV (reference sequence). V was cut by 6 bases and J by 3 bases, with 6 bases left in between. The CDR3 runs to 12 residues. The CDR3 loop is CASSRYNQPQHF. The CDR3 DNA reads TGTGCCAGCAGCCGCTACAATCAGCCCCAGCATTTT.

This rearrangement joins TRBV11-2 to TRBJ2-4; D is possibly TRBD1 (6 bases). The CDR3 loop spans 16 amino acids. Germline loops: CDR1 SGHAT, CDR2 FQNNGV. The V end was cut by 6 bases, the J end by 0 bases, with 15 bases between. This CDR3 is CASRRGGRGAKNIQYF. The CDR3 coding sequence is TGTGCCAGCAGACGAGGGGGTAGGGGAGCCAAAAACATTCAGTACTTC.

The count of this clone is one. This rearrangement joins TRBV6-2 or TRBV6-3 to TRBJ2-1; 8 bases are shared with TRBD2. Germline V gives CDR1 MNHEY, CDR2 SVGEGT. The ends lost 2 bases at V and 6 bases at J; junction bases unmatched: 9. CDR3 size: 16 residues. Here the CDR3 reads CASSYAPPGGANEQFF. The CDR3 DNA sequence: TGTGCCAGCAGTTACGCCCCTCCCGGGGGGGCCAATGAGCAGTTCTTC.

This chain uses TRBV19 with TRBJ1-3; the D is unclear. The CDR3 sequence is 13 residues long. The germline V gene has CDR1 LNHDA and CDR2 SQIVND (reference sequence). V lost 4 bases and J lost 4, with 8 bases in between. The DNA of the CDR3 is TGTGCCAGTAGTAGTGTCGTCGGAAACACCATATATTTT. It is translated as CASSSVVGNTIYF.

The chain joins TRBV19 to TRBJ2-7; TRBD1 aligns across 7 bases. Germline V lookup: CDR1 LNHDA, CDR2 SQIVND (reference sequence). The ends lost 3 bases at V and 3 bases at J; junction bases unmatched: 8. CDR3 length: 15 residues. The DNA of the CDR3 is TGTGCCAGTAGTATCAAGGGACAGAGAAACTACGAGCAGTACTTC. Protein product: CASSIKGQRNYEQYF.

The CDR3 bases are TGCAGCGTCGCGGGGACAGGGGCCGAGCAGTACTTC. This translates into CSVAGTGAEQYF. The chain combines TRBV29-1 with TRBJ2-7, with 10 nucleotides matching TRBD1. The CDR3 length is 12 residues. In germline, CDR1 is SQVTM, CDR2 ANQGSEA. V was pared by 6 bases and J by 6 bases, with 5 bases of the junction left unmatched.

The J gene is TRBJ1-4, the V gene TRBV28; D gene uncertain. The germline gives CDR1 MDHEN, CDR2 SYDVKM. This CDR3 is 14 amino acids long. V gave up 2 bases and J gave up 11 bases, with 15 bases separating them. In nucleotides, the CDR3 is TGTGCCAGCAGTTTAGCGGCCACAATCGGGAAACTGTTTTTT. Its translation: CASSLAATIGKLFF.

The rearrangement joins TRBV25-1 to TRBJ1-2; a weak D match, TRBD1 (5 bases). CDR1 MGHDK and CDR2 SYGVNS come from the germline V gene. The V end lost 2 bases, the J end lost 4 bases, and 8 bases lay between the germline ends. The CDR3 sequence is 13 residues long. The CDR3 region is CASSEPGGYGYTF. For the CDR3, the DNA is TGTGCCAGCAGTGAACCCGGGGGCTATGGCTACACCTTC.

The chain uses TRBV5-5 and TRBJ2-7, with 10 bases matching TRBD2. J was trimmed by 2 bases and V by 4 bases; bases with no gene match: 6. Germline CDR1 is SGHKS and CDR2 is YYEKEE (reference sequence). This CDR3 has 15 amino acids. CDR3 coding DNA: TGTGCCAGCAGCCGAACTAGCGGGACCCCCTACGAGCAGTACTTC. It yields the protein CASSRTSGTPYEQYF.

V usage is TRBV19 and J usage is TRBJ2-1; tentatively, D is TRBD1 (6 bases). CDR3 length equals 13 residues. Germline-derived CDR1 and CDR2 are LNHDA and SQIVND (reference sequence). The V end was cut by 6 bases, the J end by 8 bases, with 14 bases between. The CDR3 sequence: CASSVNRDDEQFF. The CDR3, as DNA: TGTGCCAGTAGCGTAAACAGGGACGATGAGCAGTTCTTC.